A selection of T cell receptor beta chains follows, all from one sample in a study of T cell repertoires in cytomegalovirus infection. TCRdb reprocessed the reads with MiXCR, giving one entry per CDR3 protein. The sample includes around 260,000 distinct CDR3 sequences, 25% of them seen just once. Sequenced input: PBMCs. The receptors were sampled from a human donor in good health (CMV status not recorded). Some clones in this sample may be carry-over from other donors' samples. Each CDR3 is given without its conserved first and last residue. D genes are given only for firm matches.

>-|TRBV6-8|TRBJ2-5
ASRWGFAETQY
>-|TRBV11-2|TRBJ1-2
ASSLAAAYGYT
>TRBD1|TRBV7-8|TRBJ1-2
ASSEQGDYGYT
>TRBD1|TRBV6-1|TRBJ2-5
ASSRRTGFKRETQY
>TRBD1|TRBV7-2|TRBJ1-3
ASSRDRSSGNTIY
>-|TRBV3-1|TRBJ1-4
ASSQGLERGFEKLF
>-|TRBV7-9|TRBJ1-5
ASSFRTGQPQH
>-|TRBV7-2|TRBJ1-4
ASSLTGHPATNEKLF
>TRBD1|TRBV2|TRBJ2-5
ASSEWTGDETQY
>TRBD1|TRBV28|TRBJ1-1
ASSSPTGAAF
>-|TRBV28|TRBJ1-2
ASSAGTPDGYT
>-|TRBV11-2|TRBJ2-1
ASTYSWSSYNEQF
>-|TRBV7-2|TRBJ2-7
ASSQSGTASSYEQY
>-|TRBV6-4|TRBJ2-7
ATASDGTGEQY
>-|TRBV7-2|TRBJ2-5
ASSSWERQETQY
>-|TRBV18|TRBJ1-3
ASSPGDFSGNTIY
>-|TRBV7-2|TRBJ1-5
ASSLANGQPQH
>TRBD2|TRBV7-6|TRBJ2-1
ASSQGGLAGPSYNEQF
>-|TRBV19|TRBJ2-1
ASSASGDAYNEQF
>TRBD1|TRBV6-1|TRBJ2-7
ASSSTGGPYEQY
>TRBD1|TRBV28|TRBJ2-7
ASASGTGGSYEQY
>TRBD2|TRBV11-2|TRBJ2-2
ASSSTSGSAGELF
>TRBD1|TRBV20-1|TRBJ1-1
SAPHDRGRPEAF
>-|TRBV12-3/TRBV12-4|TRBJ2-3
ASSLAATVDTQY
>TRBD1|TRBV12-3/TRBV12-4|TRBJ2-7
ASSLGTGGPLYEQY
>-|TRBV7-9|TRBJ2-1
ASSLVPDEQF
>-|TRBV28|TRBJ2-3
ASSDGPVYTQY
>-|TRBV12-5|TRBJ2-1
ASGSVVGGSKI
>TRBD1|TRBV7-2|TRBJ2-5
ASSLAAGTEETQY
>-|TRBV6-2/TRBV6-3|TRBJ1-2
ASSYSGSYGYT
>-|TRBV29-1|TRBJ1-1
SVEPRGSTEAF
>-|TRBV20-1|TRBJ2-3
SARASRTDTQY
>-|TRBV15|TRBJ1-4
ASSTGMKEKLF
>-|TRBV28|TRBJ2-2
ASSSPGHTNTGELF
>-|TRBV4-3|TRBJ1-5
ASSQDSRGSQPQH
>-|TRBV7-9|TRBJ1-2
ASSLQSGLDGYT
>-|TRBV18|TRBJ1-3
ASSQSGSGLSGNTIY